This T cell receptor (beta chain) stems from a study of T cells in Graves' hyperthyroidism and ophthalmopathy. Germline V CDR1 and CDR2: SGHNT, YENEEA. The junction had 8 bases not matched to a gene; V was cut back by 5 bases and J by 3 bases. CDR3 length: 15 residues. This clonotype was observed many times. What it recognizes is unknown. Amplified TCR beta CDR3 regions derived from RNA transcripts. A first-round RT-PCR of the TCR CDR3 used the HTBI primer set. TCRdb independently ran MiXCR on the multiplex PCR reads; one entry per CDR3 protein. Of some 600,000 distinct CDR3 sequences in the sample, around 14% are singletons; the top ten hold 5.8%. Patients having uncontrolled infection, another autoimmune disease, pregnancy or lactation were not included. Study conclusions and caveats: Blood also showed most of the thyroid clonotypes that were expanded above 0.001.

This clonotype was sampled from a woman aged 30 to 39 with Graves' hyperthyroidism that later progressed to Graves' ophthalmopathy. The genes are TRBV11-3 and TRBJ2-7, with TRBD1 matching 9 bases. The sequenced sample was blood. The CDR3 protein is CASSQTGGLDYEQYF. DNA of the CDR3: TGTGCCAGCAGCCAGACAGGGGGTCTAGACTACGAGCAGTACTTC.